The 14 T cell receptor beta chains below all came from one sample that was sequenced in a study. TCRdb independently ran MiXCR on the RT-PCR reads; one entry per CDR3 protein. Of fewer than 800,000 distinct CDR3 sequences detected, 14% appear once; the ten largest clones hold about 3.9%. Sequencing used memory CD4+ T cells from blood. These receptors were obtained from a female donor in good health, serving as a healthy control.

There are many counts of this clonotype. The chain links TRBV5-6 to TRBJ1-1; 8 bases align to TRBD1. The germline V gene encodes CDR1 SGHDT and CDR2 YYEEEE. The CDR3 contains 15 residues. The trim removed 2 bases at V and 5 bases at J, leaving 8 bases unmatched. CDR3 in amino acids: CASSFQDREGTEAFF. The CDR3 DNA sequence: TGTGCCAGCAGCTTCCAGGACAGGGAAGGGACTGAAGCTTTCTTT.

This clonotype was observed many times. The V gene is TRBV24-1, the J gene TRBJ1-2, with D perhaps TRBD1 (5 bases). V gave up 7 bases and J gave up 4 bases, with 9 bases separating them. CDR1 is KGHDR and CDR2 is SFDVKD in the germline V gene. This CDR3 spans 12 amino acids. CDR3 protein: CATSRTGYGYTF. The CDR3 DNA sequence: TGTGCCACCAGCCGTACAGGCTATGGCTACACCTTC.

The DNA of the CDR3 is TGTGCCAGCAGCCAACCCAGCATATACGAGCAGTACTTC. Protein product: CASSQPSIYEQYF. This chain joins TRBV7-9 and TRBJ2-7, with no clear D. This CDR3 comprises 13 residues. V was clipped by 5 bases and J by 4 bases, with 12 bases between them. In germline, CDR1 is SEHNR, CDR2 FQNEAQ (reference sequence).

V gene TRBV20-1 combines with J gene TRBJ2-3, with 14 bases lining up with TRBD2. Trimming cost V 3 bases and J 3 bases; bases outside gene matches: 8. This CDR3 has 17 residues. In germline, CDR1 is DFQATT, CDR2 SNEGSKA (reference sequence). The CDR3 protein is CSASGSWTSGRTDTQYF. Here the CDR3 DNA reads TGCAGTGCTAGTGGGTCGTGGACTAGCGGGAGGACAGATACGCAGTATTTT.

The chain recombines TRBV27 with TRBJ2-7; 7 bases map to TRBD2. Germline V gives CDR1 MNHEY, CDR2 SMNVEV (reference sequence). Unmatched junction bases numbered 15, after V lost 3 bases and J lost 1 base. The CDR3 loop spans 18 amino acids. CDR3 bases: TGTGCCAGCAGTTTGGCCGCTTGGGCGGGAGAAGGGTCCTACGAGCAGTACTTC. It specifies CASSLAAWAGEGSYEQYF.

This rearrangement joins TRBV11-2 to TRBJ2-1; 7 bases line up with TRBD1. Germline CDR1 SGHAT, CDR2 FQNNGV. This CDR3 spans 15 amino acids. V lost 3 bases, J lost 8 bases, and 10 bases stayed unmatched. CDR3 region: CASSFRQGRIDEQFF. The CDR3 DNA sequence: TGTGCCAGCAGCTTCAGACAGGGAAGAATTGATGAGCAGTTCTTC.

Only a few counts were recorded for this clonotype. This rearrangement joins TRBV20-1 to TRBJ1-2; D not resolved. CDR3 size: 12 residues. The germline V gene encodes CDR1 DFQATT and CDR2 SNEGSKA (reference sequence). Trimming took off 6 bases at V and 3 bases at J, with 11 bases between the two ends. The CDR3 nucleotides read TGCAGTGCCGCCAGGTTGGACTATGGCTACACCTTC. This translates into CSAARLDYGYTF.

The table lists this clonotype with many counts. The V and J genes are TRBV5-1 and TRBJ2-7; TRBD2 matches 11 bases. With V trimmed by 4 bases and J by 3 bases, 3 bases remained unmatched. The V gene's germline CDR1 is SGHRS and CDR2 YFSETQ. This CDR3 contains 14 residues. CDR3 amino acids: CASSGGTSGYEQYF. For the CDR3, the DNA is TGCGCCAGCAGCGGCGGGACTAGCGGCTACGAGCAGTACTTC.

This clonotype has a handful of counts. The chain carries TRBV10-3 and TRBJ2-1, with 7 positions matching TRBD1. Trimming at V came to 6 bases and at J to 0 bases, leaving 5 bases not matched to a gene. Germline V CDR1 and CDR2: ENHRY, SYGVKD. CDR3 size: 15 residues. CDR3 amino acids: CAISVDRSSYNEQFF. CDR3 sequence (DNA): TGTGCCATCAGCGTGGACAGGAGCTCCTACAATGAGCAGTTCTTC.

This clonotype was counted ten times or more. CDR3 in amino acids: CSVEGGGGTDTQYF. CDR3 sequence (DNA): TGCAGCGTTGAAGGCGGGGGGGGCACAGATACGCAGTATTTT. The J gene is TRBJ2-3, the V gene TRBV29-1; 9 positions agree with TRBD2. This CDR3 has 14 amino acids. Germline V lookup: CDR1 SQVTM, CDR2 ANQGSEA. Trimming took 1 base from V and 1 from J; bases not matched to a gene: 0.

A few counts support this clonotype. V usage is TRBV27 and J usage is TRBJ1-5; D is perhaps TRBD1 (5 bases). Trimming took off 6 bases at V and 0 bases at J, with 12 bases between the two ends. The CDR3 has 15 residues. Per germline, CDR1 MNHEY and CDR2 SMNVEV (reference sequence). The DNA of the CDR3 is TGTGCCAGCAGCAGAACAGGATTTAGCAATCAGCCCCAGCATTTT. It is translated as CASSRTGFSNQPQHF.

V is TRBV28 and J is TRBJ1-2; 9 nucleotides match TRBD1. Germline CDR1 and CDR2: MDHEN and SYDVKM. Germline trimming cut 4 bases from V and 1 base from J; bases unmatched to any gene: 4. The CDR3 extends over 15 amino acids. The CDR3 loop is CASSSETGGNYGYTF. In DNA form, the CDR3 reads TGTGCCAGCAGTTCGGAGACAGGGGGTAACTATGGCTACACCTTC.

In this sample, this clonotype turned up a few times. This rearrangement joins TRBV5-6 to TRBJ2-5; TRBD2 agrees at 12 bases. The J segment lost 3 bases and the V segment lost 3 bases, leaving 6 bases of the junction unmatched. The CDR3 covers 16 residues. CDR1 and CDR2 (germline): SGHDT, YYEEEE. CDR3 loop: CASSSDRLAGEETQYF. Written as DNA, the CDR3 is TGTGCCAGCAGCTCGGACCGACTAGCGGGGGAAGAGACCCAGTACTTC. Looking up the rest from reference TRBV5-6 and TRBJ2-5 gives the full variable domain: DAGVTQSPTHLIKTRGQQVTLRCSPKSGHDTVSWYQQALGQGPQFIFQYYEEEERQRGNFPDRFSGHQFPNYSSELNVNALLLGDSALYLCASSSDRLAGEETQYFGPGTRLLVL.

V usage is TRBV12-3 or TRBV12-4 and J usage is TRBJ2-3, with 15 bases lining up with TRBD2. V shed 6 bases, J shed 3 bases, and the junction held 13 bases outside the gene matches. The CDR3 is 19 residues long. The CDR3 sequence is CASRPPLGLAGGRTDTQYF. CDR3 nucleotides: TGTGCCAGCAGGCCCCCCCTGGGACTAGCGGGGGGCAGGACAGATACGCAGTATTTT.